One sample yielded the 21 T cell receptor beta chains listed below, sequenced in a study of cytomegalovirus exposure and HLA in healthy donors (dated by TCRdb to about 2017). The library was built by means of the immunoSEQ multiplex PCR assay. For the multiplex PCR, a mixture combining 60 forward primers for TCR Vbeta segments and 13 reverse primers for TCR Jbeta segments was used. What TCRdb holds here is the immuneACCESS table cut down to in-frame rearrangements. Part of the clones is not present; checked against another copy, under half of the missing clones reflect an unresolved V gene, and the others are unexplained. The sample records over 150,000 clones, around 80% of which are singletons. The ten largest account for less than 1.5% of the sample. Sequences were obtained from PBMCs. The receptors were sampled from a woman in her 30s in good health and CMV-seropositive.

This sequence joins TRBV6-1 and TRBJ1-1; unclear D gene. Germline V gene sequence: CDR1 MNHNS, CDR2 SASEGT. This CDR3 contains 12 residues. The V and J ends lost 4 bases and 2 bases respectively, with 5 bases between them. The CDR3 sequence: CASSAINTEAFF. DNA for the CDR3: TGTGCCAGCAGTGCCATTAACACTGAAGCTTTCTTT.

This rearrangement joins TRBV13 to TRBJ2-7; 11 bases map to TRBD1. The length of the CDR3 is 14 residues. Germline-derived CDR1 and CDR2 are PRHDT and FYEKMQ (reference sequence). The V and J ends lost 6 bases and 4 bases, in that order; junction bases with no gene match: 5. The chain's CDR3 is CASSLRDRGYEQYF. CDR3 coding DNA: TGTGCCAGCAGTCTCCGGGACAGGGGGTACGAGCAGTACTTC.

The rearrangement links TRBV28 to TRBJ2-1; D perhaps matches TRBD2 (6 bases). Germline V lookup: CDR1 MDHEN, CDR2 SYDVKM. Trimming shortened V by 4 bases and J by 0 bases, and 16 bases separated the two germline ends. This CDR3 is built from 17 residues. In DNA form, the CDR3 reads TGTGCCAGCAGTTCTGGGTTGGAGGGCCGCTCCTACAATGAGCAGTTCTTC. It encodes CASSSGLEGRSYNEQFF.

The genes are TRBV5-1 and TRBJ2-2, with D unresolved. The CDR3 runs to 13 residues. Germline lookup yields CDR1 SGHRS and CDR2 YFSETQ. V shed 0 bases and J shed 6 bases, with 6 bases lying between them. The CDR3 bases are TGCGCCAGCAGCTTGGCACTGGCCGGGGAGCTGTTTTTT. It is translated as CASSLALAGELFF.

This chain uses TRBV5-1 with TRBJ2-6; TRBD1 might be the D (7 bases). The germline gives CDR1 SGHRS, CDR2 YFSETQ. The CDR3 runs to 20 residues. Trimming took off 0 bases at V and 0 bases at J, with 19 bases between the two ends. This chain's CDR3 is CASSLGIGAGGSSGANVLTF. The CDR3 region has the DNA TGCGCCAGCAGCTTGGGTATCGGGGCAGGGGGGTCCTCTGGGGCCAACGTCCTGACTTTC. Supplemented by reference TRBV5-1 and TRBJ2-6, the full variable domain reads KAGVTQTPRYLIKTRGQQVTLSCSPISGHRSVSWYQQTPGQGLQFLFEYFSETQRNKGNFPGRFSGRQFSNSRSEMNVSTLELGDSALYLCASSLGIGAGGSSGANVLTFGAGSRLTVL.

Note on this clone: At one end, the junction sequence differs from germline, possibly due to a read error. Other nucleotide sequences from this sample produce the same CDR3. V usage is TRBV5-1 and J usage is TRBJ1-5, with 10 bases lining up with TRBD1. Germline V lookup: CDR1 SGHRS, CDR2 YFSETQ. The CDR3 is made up of 16 amino acids. CDR3 protein: CASSYGTGDSNQPQHF. In DNA, the CDR3 is TGCGCCAGCTCTTACGGGACAGGGGACAGCAATCAGCCCCAGCATTTC.

This clone was found once. V is TRBV10-2 and J is TRBJ2-7; D possibly corresponds to TRBD1 (6 bases). Germline V gene data show CDR1 as WSHSY and CDR2 as SAAADI. The CDR3 has 14 amino acids. Deletions cut 5 bases from V and 0 bases from J, with 11 bases between. Here the CDR3 reads CASSHRVSSYEQYF. DNA of the CDR3: TGCGCCAGCAGTCACAGGGTGAGCTCCTACGAGCAGTACTTC.

The rearrangement joins TRBV5-1 to TRBJ1-3; no clear D gene. CDR3 length: 15 amino acids. Germline V gives CDR1 SGHRS, CDR2 YFSETQ. With 4 bases removed from V and 0 bases from J, the gap between germline ends came to 11 bases. The CDR3 bases are TGCGCCAGCAGCCCCTGGGCCGACTCTGGAAACACCATATATTTT. As protein: CASSPWADSGNTIYF.

This chain links TRBV7-2 with TRBJ2-7; D might be TRBD2 (6 bases). Trimming took off 4 bases at V and 9 bases at J, with 22 bases between the two ends. This CDR3 region has 15 residues. Germline V gene sequence: CDR1 SGHTA, CDR2 FQGNSA. CDR3 coding DNA: TGTGCCAGCAGCTCTTACGGGAGCCAGAGCTGGGTGCAGTACTTC. Its translation: CASSSYGSQSWVQYF.

The rearrangement joins TRBV12-5 to TRBJ2-3, with D hard to call. V was cut by 1 base and J by 6 bases, with 8 bases left in between. The CDR3 is made up of 13 amino acids. The germline V gene has CDR1 LGHNT and CDR2 FRNRAP. In nucleotides, the CDR3 is TGTGCTAGTGGTTTGGGTATATCTGATACGCAGTATTTT. This translates into CASGLGISDTQYF.

The chain uses TRBV28 and TRBJ2-7; D is uncertain. The CDR3 is 14 residues long. Between the trimmed V and J ends, which lost 6 bases and 2 bases, there was a span of 14 bases. CDR1 MDHEN and CDR2 SYDVKM come from the germline V gene. CDR3 sequence reads: CASSDNLSTYEQYF. The CDR3 DNA reads TGTGCCAGCAGCGACAACCTAAGCACCTACGAGCAGTACTTC.

This chain joins TRBV19 and TRBJ1-5; 11 bases map to TRBD1. CDR1 is LNHDA and CDR2 is SQIVND in the germline V gene (reference sequence). The V segment lost 5 bases and the J segment 0 bases; nucleotides outside the gene matches: 9. The CDR3 runs 18 residues. DNA of the CDR3: TGTGCCAGTAGTGACGGGACAGGGGGGTTCTATAGCAATCAGCCCCAGCATTTT. Its translation: CASSDGTGGFYSNQPQHF.

This chain links TRBV15 with TRBJ2-6; 10 positions agree with TRBD1. The V segment lost 5 bases and the J segment 1 base; nucleotides outside the gene matches: 8. The CDR3 loop spans 18 amino acids. Per germline, CDR1 LNHNV and CDR2 YYDKDF (reference sequence). CDR3 sequence reads: CATSDYRDRGSGANVLTF. CDR3 nucleotides: TGTGCCACCAGCGATTACCGGGACAGGGGTTCTGGGGCCAACGTCCTGACTTTC.

The V and J genes are TRBV9 and TRBJ1-2; no definite D call. The V and J ends lost 0 bases and 4 bases respectively, with 7 bases between them. The CDR3 totals 13 residues. Germline values: CDR1 SGDLS, CDR2 YYNGEE. The CDR3 protein is CASSVEQFYGYTF. DNA for the CDR3: TGTGCCAGCAGCGTAGAACAGTTCTATGGCTACACCTTC.

The rearrangement links TRBV5-6 to TRBJ2-7; D is possibly TRBD2 (6 bases). Germline V gene data show CDR1 as SGHDT and CDR2 as YYEEEE. The CDR3 loop spans 14 amino acids. V lost 2 bases, J lost 4 bases, and 13 bases lay in between. CDR3 DNA sequence: TGTGCCAGCAGCTTAAGTCCGGGGGAGTACGAGCAGTACTTC. Translating gives CASSLSPGEYEQYF.

This sequence joins TRBV21-1 and TRBJ2-7; the table's D gene call, TRBD1, was not cross checked with the DNA. TRBV21-1 is a known pseudogene. CDR3 length: 16 residues. This chain's CDR3 is CASSKGARQDDYEQYF. For the CDR3, the DNA is TGTGCCAGCAGCAAAGGGGCCCGACAGGATGACTACGAGCAGTACTTC.

The J gene is TRBJ2-2, the V gene TRBV5-5, with D perhaps matching TRBD2 (6 bases). Germline-derived CDR1 and CDR2 are SGHKS and YYEKEE (reference sequence). V gave up 0 bases and J gave up 2 bases, with 8 bases separating them. This CDR3 spans 15 amino acids. The CDR3 loop is CASSLEGLNTGELFF. The CDR3 DNA follows: TGTGCCAGCAGCTTGGAGGGACTCAACACCGGGGAGCTGTTTTTT.

The V and J genes are TRBV10-3 and TRBJ1-2; TRBD1 agrees at 7 bases. CDR1 and CDR2 from the germline V gene are ENHRY and SYGVKD. J was trimmed by 4 bases and V by 3 bases; bases with no gene match: 5. The CDR3 consists of 14 residues. The CDR3 spells CAISDDEGAYGYTF. Here the CDR3 DNA reads TGTGCCATCAGTGACGATGAGGGGGCCTATGGCTACACCTTC.

The V call is TRBV7-2, the J call TRBJ2-1, with D perhaps TRBD1 (6 bases). V lost 4 bases, J lost 9 bases, and 16 bases lay in between. Germline CDR1 and CDR2: SGHTA and FQGNSA. The CDR3 is made up of 14 amino acids. The CDR3 is CASSSLRGSPEQFF. The CDR3 nucleotides read TGTGCCAGCAGCTCCCTTAGGGGGAGTCCTGAGCAGTTCTTC.

The CDR3 here is CASSLVITSGGTGELFF. The CDR3 DNA follows: TGCGCCAGCAGCTTGGTAATAACTAGCGGGGGCACCGGGGAGCTGTTTTTT. The J gene is TRBJ2-2, the V gene TRBV5-1; the match to TRBD2 covers 11 bases. Germline trimming cut 0 bases from V and 4 bases from J; bases unmatched to any gene: 5. Germline V CDR1 and CDR2: SGHRS, YFSETQ. This CDR3 is built from 17 residues. The full variable domain, rest sourced from reference TRBV5-1 and TRBJ2-2, is KAGVTQTPRYLIKTRGQQVTLSCSPISGHRSVSWYQQTPGQGLQFLFEYFSETQRNKGNFPGRFSGRQFSNSRSEMNVSTLELGDSALYLCASSLVITSGGTGELFFGEGSRLTVL.

This sequence joins TRBV30 and TRBJ2-3; weak D call: TRBD2 (6 bases). V lost 2 bases to trimming and J lost 5 bases, with 23 bases between them. Germline CDR1 reads GTSNPN; CDR2 reads SVGIG (reference sequence). The CDR3 runs 17 residues. The CDR3 DNA is TGTGCCTGGAGTCTCCGGGCGGGGACCCCCGTGGGAGATACGCAGTATTTT. It translates to CAWSLRAGTPVGDTQYF.